The 7 T cell receptor beta chains below come from one sample, sequenced in a study of T-cell memory formation after mild COVID-19. TCRdb ran MiXCR on the 5' RACE reads and lists one entry per CDR3 protein. The sample records about 350,000 distinct CDR3 sequences, approximately 14% being singletons. The specimen sequenced was PBMCs or a T cell subset sorted from them (not recorded which). The receptors shown here come from a man between 18 and 35 years old who had mild COVID-19 (a few samples of this study predate the infection). Cell type and time point are not known.

The CDR3 DNA reads TGTGCCAGCAGTTTGTGGCAGGGCTACAATCAGCCCCAGCATTTT. Protein sequence: CASSLWQGYNQPQHF. The chain couples TRBV12-3 or TRBV12-4 to TRBJ1-5; D may be TRBD1 (5 bases). The CDR3 extends over 15 amino acids. V lost 3 bases and J lost 3, with 12 bases in between.

This clonotype was seen only a few times. This chain links TRBV5-5 with TRBJ2-3; D unclear. Trimming took off 3 bases at V and 0 bases at J, with 5 bases between the two ends. Germline lookup yields CDR1 SGHKS and CDR2 YYEKEE (reference sequence). This CDR3 is built from 13 residues. The CDR3 sequence is CASSWHSTDTQYF. The CDR3 DNA is TGTGCCAGCAGCTGGCATAGCACAGATACGCAGTATTTT.

The gene calls are TRBV29-1 and TRBJ2-7, with TRBD2 identical over 7 bases. The CDR3 totals 13 residues. V lost 5 bases, J lost 6 bases, and 10 bases stayed unmatched. The germline V gene has CDR1 SQVTM and CDR2 ANQGSEA. CDR3 DNA sequence: TGCAGCGTTAGGCCTACCGGGGGGACCGAGCAGTACTTC. Amino acids: CSVRPTGGTEQYF.

A few counts support this clonotype. CDR3 in DNA: TGTGCCAGCAGCCAAGACTATCCGGGACGTACCTCTGGAAACACCATATATTTT. This translates into CASSQDYPGRTSGNTIYF. The chain is built from TRBV4-2 and TRBJ1-3; possible D gene TRBD1, 5 bases. The length of the CDR3 is 18 residues. Trimming shortened V by 0 bases and J by 0 bases, and 15 bases separated the two germline ends. CDR1 is LGHNA, CDR2 YNFKEQ, per germline.

This clonotype was detected only a few times. This chain uses TRBV10-3 with TRBJ2-5, with D possibly TRBD1 on 6 matching bases. Between the trimmed V and J ends, which lost 3 bases and 0 bases, there was a span of 8 bases. CDR3 length: 14 amino acids. CDR1 and CDR2 (germline): ENHRY, SYGVKD. This CDR3 reads CAISDRGNQETQYF. DNA of the CDR3: TGTGCCATCAGTGACAGGGGCAACCAAGAGACCCAGTACTTC.

This clonotype was detected many times. This chain links TRBV12-3 or TRBV12-4 with TRBJ2-2; no firm D call. The CDR3 runs to 14 residues. V lost 6 bases and J lost 7, with 15 bases in between. The CDR3 reads CASRRNLGRGELFF. The CDR3 DNA reads TGTGCCAGCAGACGAAACCTTGGCCGCGGGGAGCTGTTTTTT.

The V and J genes are TRBV18 and TRBJ2-4; 7 positions agree with TRBD2. Trimming took 4 bases from V and 8 from J; bases not matched to a gene: 8. This CDR3 is built from 14 residues. CDR1 KGHSH and CDR2 LQKENI come from the germline V gene. Here the CDR3 reads CASSRRLAADIQYF. In DNA form, the CDR3 reads TGTGCCAGCTCACGACGACTAGCTGCGGACATTCAGTACTTC. Using reference TRBV18 and TRBJ2-4 for the parts outside the CDR3, the full variable domain is NAGVMQNPRHLVRRRGQEARLRCSPMKGHSHVYWYRQLPEEGLKFMVYLQKENIIDESGMPKERFSAEFPKEGPSILRIQQVVRGDSAAYFCASSRRLAADIQYFGAGTRLSVL.